These T cell receptor beta chains were read from a single sample in a study of T cell repertoires in ileal Crohn's disease. Generated by immunoSEQ multiplex PCR, the TCRdb table keeps only in-frame clones and is missing some. This sample has more than 11,000 clones, with more than 60% found just once. Sequenced material: ileal tissue. The origin of the receptors is an adult with Crohn's disease. Each CDR3 is given with its conserved first and last residue. A D gene is named only where the DNA matches it firmly. Expanded clones are given a class, and other clones once, few, many or no size at all.

TRBV5-1,NA,TRBJ1-4,NA,TGCGCCAGCGGTGATGACCCCAATTCTGAAAAACTGTTTTTT,CASGDDPNSEKLFF
TRBV30,NA,TRBJ2-7,TRBD1,TGTGCCTGGAGTCCCGACAGGGGATTCTACGAGCAGTACTTC,CAWSPDRGFYEQYF
TRBV4-1,NA,TRBJ2-1,TRBD2,TGCGCCAGCAGCGAAGGGGTTCAGACTAGCGGGGGAACGGGGCAGTTCTTC,CASSEGVQTSGGTGQFF
TRBV6-1,few,TRBJ2-3,TRBD1,TGTGCCAGCAGTTATAGGACAGGGAGGGATACGCAGTATTTT,CASSYRTGRDTQYF
TRBV6-1,NA,TRBJ1-2,NA,TGTGCCAGCAGTATCCGGGATACACACGGCTACACCTTC,CASSIRDTHGYTF
TRBV29-1,NA,TRBJ2-7,NA,TGCAGCGTTGAATTGGCAGCCCGCTACGAGCAGTACTTC,CSVELAARYEQYF
TRBV5-1,NA,TRBJ1-1,TRBD1,TGCGCCAGCAGCTTGTCCACAGGGGGAAACACTGAAGCTTTCTTT,CASSLSTGGNTEAFF
TRBV18,NA,TRBJ2-3,NA,TGTGCCAGCTCACCGGGGACAAGTGGCACTTTAGGCACAGATACGCAGTATTTT,CASSPGTSGTLGTDTQYF
TRBV7-2,NA,TRBJ2-7,TRBD2,TGTGCCAGCAGCTTACTCCCTAGCGGCGAGCAGTACTTC,CASSLLPSGEQYF
TRBV30,once,TRBJ1-2,NA,TGTGCCTGGAGTGTACTGGGGCGGAACTATGGCTACACCTTC,CAWSVLGRNYGYTF
TRBV5-4,NA,TRBJ2-7,NA,TGTGCCAGCAGCTCAACCGGGACGGATGACTACGAGCAGTACTTC,CASSSTGTDDYEQYF
TRBV5-1,NA,TRBJ1-2,NA,TGCGCCAGCAGCCCGACAGATAACTATGGCTACACCTTC,CASSPTDNYGYTF
TRBV19,NA,TRBJ1-6,NA,TGTGCCAGTAGTACACAGGGAAGTTCACCCCTCCACTTT,CASSTQGSSPLHF
TRBV14,NA,TRBJ1-4,TRBD1,TGTGCCAGCAGCCACAGGGACAGGGTAATGTTTTTT,CASSHRDRVMFF
TRBV27,NA,TRBJ1-1,NA,TGTGCCAGCCGCAGACAGACCAACACTGAAGCTTTCTTT,CASRRQTNTEAFF
TRBV9,NA,TRBJ1-3,TRBD1,TGTGCCAGCAGCGTAGACGGGACAGCCTCTGGAAACACCATATATTTT,CASSVDGTASGNTIYF
TRBV15,NA,TRBJ2-7,NA,TGTGCCACCAGCAGACCACCTCCCGAGGGAGCGCTCGAGCAGTACTTC,CATSRPPPEGALEQYF
TRBV4-1,NA,TRBJ2-3,NA,TGCGCCAGCAGCCAAGCACTACCTGGAGATACGCAGTATTTT,CASSQALPGDTQYF
TRBV7-2,NA,TRBJ1-4,NA,TGTGCCAGCAGCCCGGACTCAGCCCGGGATGAAAAACTGTTTTTT,CASSPDSARDEKLFF
TRBV5-1,NA,TRBJ2-7,NA,TGCGCCAGCAGCTTGGGAACCGGGACTTCCTTCGAGCAGTACTTC,CASSLGTGTSFEQYF
TRBV11-2,NA,TRBJ1-2,NA,TGTGCCAGCAGAGACGCGTGGGGCAGAAAGGCTAACTATGGCTACACCTTC,CASRDAWGRKANYGYTF
TRBV30,NA,TRBJ1-5,NA,TGTGCCTGGAGTGGAGGTGGAAATCAGCCCCAGCATTTT,CAWSGGGNQPQHF
TRBV2,few,TRBJ2-5,NA,TGTGCCAGCAGTGACCAAGACCGCCCCTTGGGGGAGACCCAGTACTTC,CASSDQDRPLGETQYF
TRBV2,once,TRBJ1-5,NA,TGTGCCAGCAGTGATTTAGGGAAAGAGACTCAGCCCCAGCATTTT,CASSDLGKETQPQHF
TRBV9,NA,TRBJ2-6,NA,TGTGCCAGCAGAGCCGGCTCTGGGGCCAACGTCCTGACTTTC,CASRAGSGANVLTF
TRBV6-6,NA,TRBJ1-2,NA,TGTGCCAGCAGTTACTCGATGCGGGGCGTCGACTATGGCTACACCTTC,CASSYSMRGVDYGYTF
TRBV5-1,NA,TRBJ2-1,TRBD1,TGCGCCAGCAGCCCGGGACAGGACTACAATGAGCAGTTCTTC,CASSPGQDYNEQFF
TRBV6-6,few,TRBJ1-1,NA,TGTGCCAGCAGTTACGAGAGGTCGGGGGCGGGTTGGGCTTTCTTT,CASSYERSGAGWAFF
TRBV5-1,NA,TRBJ2-3,TRBD1,TGCGCCAGCAGCCCGACAGGGGCAACTAGCACAGATACGCAGTATTTT,CASSPTGATSTDTQYF
TRBV9,once,TRBJ2-5,TRBD2,TGTGCCAGCAGCGTACTCAGCGGGGGGGGACAAGAGACCCAGTACTTC,CASSVLSGGGQETQYF
TRBV10-3,once,TRBJ2-5,NA,TGTGCCATCAGTGACAGATCGGCGGACCAAGAGACCCAGTACTTC,CAISDRSADQETQYF
TRBV5-8,NA,TRBJ2-7,NA,TGTGCCAGCAGCCGGGCCTACGAGCAGTACTTC,CASSRAYEQYF
TRBV6-5,NA,TRBJ1-3,NA,TGTGCCAGCAGTATGGGTGGGGCCTCTGGAAACACCATATATTTT,CASSMGGASGNTIYF
TRBV7-2,NA,TRBJ1-3,NA,TGTGCCAGCAGCTCAGGTTTTGGAAACACCATATATTTT,CASSSGFGNTIYF
TRBV10-2,NA,TRBJ1-3,TRBD1,TGCGCCAGCAGTGAGGGACAGGTGGGAAACACCATATATTTT,CASSEGQVGNTIYF
TRBV5-1,NA,TRBJ2-3,TRBD2,TGCGCCAGCAGCTTGGCCGGCGGCGGGGGGGACCTCACAGATACGCAGTATTTT,CASSLAGGGGDLTDTQYF
TRBV9,NA,TRBJ2-7,NA,TGTGCCAGCAGCAAAGAGACAAGGACCTCCTACGAGCAGTACTTC,CASSKETRTSYEQYF
TRBV23-1,few,TRBJ1-2,NA,TGCGCCAGCAGTCAGGGGTCTAACTATGGCTACACCTTC,CASSQGSNYGYTF
TRBV30,NA,TRBJ1-1,NA,TGTGCCTGGAGTTCCTTAGCGGGAACCACTGAAGCTTTCTTT,CAWSSLAGTTEAFF
TRBV21-1,NA,TRBJ1-1,NA,TGTGCCAGCAGCAAAGCGGGCGGCACTGAAGCTTTCTTT,CASSKAGGTEAFF
TRBV5-8,NA,TRBJ1-3,TRBD1,TGTGCCAGCAGCTGGGGACAGCGTGGCACCATATATTTT,CASSWGQRGTIYF
TRBV5-4,once,TRBJ1-2,NA,TGTGCCAGCAGCTTGGGCCCGGGGAGGGGAGGTAACTATGGCTACACCTTC,CASSLGPGRGGNYGYTF
TRBV11-3,once,TRBJ2-6,NA,TGTGCCAGCAGCCCAGCTGGGGCCAACGTCCTGACTTTC,CASSPAGANVLTF